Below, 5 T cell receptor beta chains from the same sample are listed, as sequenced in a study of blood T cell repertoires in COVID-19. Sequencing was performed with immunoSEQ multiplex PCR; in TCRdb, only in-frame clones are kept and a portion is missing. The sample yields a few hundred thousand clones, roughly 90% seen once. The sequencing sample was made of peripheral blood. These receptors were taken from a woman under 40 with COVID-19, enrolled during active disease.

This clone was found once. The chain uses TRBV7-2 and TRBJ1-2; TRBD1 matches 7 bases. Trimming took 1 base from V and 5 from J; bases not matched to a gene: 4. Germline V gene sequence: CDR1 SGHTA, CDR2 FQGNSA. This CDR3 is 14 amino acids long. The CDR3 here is CASSLDGTAYGYTF. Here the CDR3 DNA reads TGTGCCAGCAGCTTAGACGGGACAGCTTATGGCTACACCTTC.

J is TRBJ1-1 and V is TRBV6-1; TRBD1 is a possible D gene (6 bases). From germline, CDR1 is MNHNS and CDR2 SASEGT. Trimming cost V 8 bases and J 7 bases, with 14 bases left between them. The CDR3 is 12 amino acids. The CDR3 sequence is CASRRGEGEAFF. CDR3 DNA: TGTGCCAGCCGCAGGGGAGAGGGTGAAGCTTTCTTT.

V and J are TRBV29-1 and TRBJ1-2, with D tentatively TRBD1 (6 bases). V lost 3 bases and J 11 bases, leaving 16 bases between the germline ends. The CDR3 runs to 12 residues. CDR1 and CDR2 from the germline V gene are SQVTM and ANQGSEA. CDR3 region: CSVDAGGPVYTF. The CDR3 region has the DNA TGCAGCGTTGATGCCGGGGGGCCGGTTTACACCTTC.

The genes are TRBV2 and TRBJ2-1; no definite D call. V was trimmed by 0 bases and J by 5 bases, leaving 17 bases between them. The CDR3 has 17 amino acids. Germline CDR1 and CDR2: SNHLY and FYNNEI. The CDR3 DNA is TGTGCCAGCAGTGAAGCGCTTCAAGCTAGACCCCACAATGAGCAGTTCTTC. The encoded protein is CASSEALQARPHNEQFF.

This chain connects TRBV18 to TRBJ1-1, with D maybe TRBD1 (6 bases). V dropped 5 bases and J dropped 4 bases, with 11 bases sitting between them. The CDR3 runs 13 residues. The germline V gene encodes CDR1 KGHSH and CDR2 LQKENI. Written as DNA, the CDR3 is TGTGCCAGCTCATACAGGGTGAGCACTGAAGCTTTCTTT. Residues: CASSYRVSTEAFF.